The sequence of this T cell receptor (beta chain) was determined in a study of vaccination and CD4 T cells after COVID-19. On the study more broadly: Overlapping spike peptides of SARS-CoV-2, HCoV-NL63, HCoV-OC43 and HCoV-229E were used, and cells were stimulated with them.

Of note for this clonotype: Its antigen is still unknown.

Cultured CD4+ T-cell DNA underwent Oncomine TCR Beta short-read sequencing. TCRdb used MiXCR to reprocess the PCR reads, holding one entry per CDR3 protein. The repertoire holds thousands of distinct CDR3 sequences, with 50% to 65% as singletons. General study points: A comparatively limited set of convalescent patients was examined, with no early post-infection timepoints.

Germline V gene lookup returns CDR1 WNHNN and CDR2 SYGVQD (reference sequence). Trimming removed 2 bases from V and 3 bases from J; junction bases left unmatched: 2. This CDR3 is 14 amino acids long. Noted treatment: approximately nine-day PBMC culture with coronavirus spike peptide pools or control peptides (ViraFEST assay). V and J are TRBV10-1 and TRBJ1-1; TRBD1 matches 8 bases. This TCR came from a human donor who had recovered from COVID-19. The material sequenced was CD4+ T cells from blood, cultured in vitro. The CDR3 here is CASSEPRGHTEAFF. The CDR3, as DNA: TGCGCCAGCAGTGAGCCCAGGGGGCACACTGAAGCTTTCTTT.